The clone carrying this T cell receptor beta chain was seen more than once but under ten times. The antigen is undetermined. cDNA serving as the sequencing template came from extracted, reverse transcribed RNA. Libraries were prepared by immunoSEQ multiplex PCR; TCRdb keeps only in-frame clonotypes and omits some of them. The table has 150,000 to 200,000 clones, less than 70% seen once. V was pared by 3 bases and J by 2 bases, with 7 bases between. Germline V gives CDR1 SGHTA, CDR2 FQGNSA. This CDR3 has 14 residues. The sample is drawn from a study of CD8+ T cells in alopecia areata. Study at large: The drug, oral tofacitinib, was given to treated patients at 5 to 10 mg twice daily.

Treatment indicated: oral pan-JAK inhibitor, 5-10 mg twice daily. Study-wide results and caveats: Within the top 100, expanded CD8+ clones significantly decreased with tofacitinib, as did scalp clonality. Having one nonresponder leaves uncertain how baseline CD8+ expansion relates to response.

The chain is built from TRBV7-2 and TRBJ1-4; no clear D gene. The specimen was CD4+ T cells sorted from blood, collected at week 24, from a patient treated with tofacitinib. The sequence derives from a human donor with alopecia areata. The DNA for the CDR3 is TGTGCCAGCAGCTTTCGGGCCACTAATGAAAAACTGTTTTTT. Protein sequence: CASSFRATNEKLFF.